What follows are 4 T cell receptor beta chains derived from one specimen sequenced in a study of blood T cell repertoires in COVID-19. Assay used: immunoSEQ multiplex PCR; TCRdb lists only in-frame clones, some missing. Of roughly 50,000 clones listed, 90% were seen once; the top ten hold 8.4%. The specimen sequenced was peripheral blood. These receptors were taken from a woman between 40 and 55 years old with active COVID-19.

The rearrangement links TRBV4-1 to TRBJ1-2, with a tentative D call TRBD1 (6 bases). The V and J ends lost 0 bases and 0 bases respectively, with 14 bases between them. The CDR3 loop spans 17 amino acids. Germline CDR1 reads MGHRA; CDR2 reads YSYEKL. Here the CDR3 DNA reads TGCGCCAGCAGCCAAGAAAAGGACAGTGCTACTAACTATGGCTACACCTTC. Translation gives CASSQEKDSATNYGYTF.

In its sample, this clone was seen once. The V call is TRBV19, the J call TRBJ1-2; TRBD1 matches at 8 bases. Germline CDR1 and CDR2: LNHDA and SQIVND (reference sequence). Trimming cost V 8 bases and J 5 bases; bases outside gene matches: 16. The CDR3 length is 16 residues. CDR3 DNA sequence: TGTGCCAGTCTCCGGACAGGGTCGGTGGGGCTGTATGGCTACACCTTC. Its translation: CASLRTGSVGLYGYTF.

CDR3 nucleotide sequence: TGTGCCAGCAGCTTAGCGGCAGTCTCTGGAAACACCATATATTTT. Its protein product is CASSLAAVSGNTIYF. The rearrangement joins TRBV7-9 to TRBJ1-3; D is unresolved. The germline V gene encodes CDR1 SEHNR and CDR2 FQNEAQ (reference sequence). The V and J ends lost 0 bases and 0 bases respectively, with 6 bases between them. This CDR3 has 15 amino acids.

In DNA, the CDR3 is TGCGCCAGCAGCCAAAGCTCGCGGGGTGGCGGGGAGCTGTTTTTT. It codes for CASSQSSRGGGELFF. The chain combines TRBV4-3 with TRBJ2-2, with D possibly matching TRBD2 (6 bases). This CDR3 has 15 residues. Germline V gene data show CDR1 as LGHNA and CDR2 as YSLEER. The V end was cut by 2 bases, the J end by 7 bases, with 14 bases between.